This T cell receptor beta chain was identified during a study of T-cell memory formation after mild COVID-19. Study details: Across donors, TCR clusters were largely donor specific. Whole-study findings and limits: Among clones contracting day 15 to 85, CD4/CD8 was balanced, whereas later expanders leaned CD4+. Clones from the second wave (peaking day 37) had unconfirmed SARS-CoV-2 specificity.

Note on this clonotype: Its antigen is as yet unknown.

From the 5' RACE reads, TCRdb called clonotypes with MiXCR, one entry per CDR3 protein. The table lists fewer than 450,000 distinct CDR3 sequences, roughly 21% of them singletons. The TCR was taken from an adult woman who had mild COVID-19 (a few samples of this study predate the infection). Cell type and time point are not known. Material for sequencing was PBMCs or a T cell subset sorted from them (not recorded which).

The DNA for the CDR3 is TGTGCCAGCAGTGAATCGAAGACAGATCGAAACACCATATATTTT. It specifies CASSESKTDRNTIYF. The J gene is TRBJ1-3, the V gene TRBV25-1; D is possibly TRBD1 (5 bases). Germline V gives CDR1 MGHDK, CDR2 SYGVNS. This CDR3 is built from 15 residues. The V and J ends lost 1 base and 5 bases respectively, with 12 bases between them.